This TCR beta chain was sequenced in a study of blood T cell repertoires in COVID-19. TCRdb's copy holds only in-frame clones and misses some; the assay was immunoSEQ multiplex PCR. The table includes approximately 100,000 clones, 69% detected once. The germline V gene encodes CDR1 SGHTA and CDR2 FQGNSA. V lost 1 base to trimming and J lost 4 bases; unmatched junction nucleotides: 7. This CDR3 comprises 16 residues. The rearrangement uses TRBV7-2 and TRBJ2-1, with TRBD2 matching over 7 bases. The TCR was taken from an elderly man with acute or convalescent COVID-19. The specimen sequenced was peripheral blood. The CDR3 nucleotides are TGTGCCAGCAGCTTAGTGGCTAGCGGAGATTACAATGAGCAGTTCTTC. It specifies CASSLVASGDYNEQFF.